The next 7 T cell receptor beta chains were all read from a single sample in a study of T cells in Graves' hyperthyroidism and ophthalmopathy. What was amplified from RNA transcripts were TCR beta CDR3 regions. The TCR CDR3 first-round RT-PCR relied on the HTBI primer set. TCRdb reanalysed the multiplex PCR reads using MiXCR and keeps one entry per CDR3 protein. Seen here are 550,000 to 650,000 distinct CDR3 sequences, less than 15% observed once, and the top ten hold around 13%. The source material was blood. These receptors were obtained from a woman aged 40 to 50 with Graves' hyperthyroidism.

The chain recombines TRBV4-1 with TRBJ2-7, with D possibly being TRBD2 (6 bases). Germline V CDR1 and CDR2: MGHRA, YSYEKL. With 1 base removed from V and 5 bases from J, the gap between germline ends came to 18 bases. The CDR3 has 16 amino acids. CDR3 in DNA: TGCGCCAGCAGCCAAGTCAAAACGGGAGTTACCAACGAGCAGTACTTC. It specifies CASSQVKTGVTNEQYF.

The chain uses TRBV5-1 and TRBJ2-2; D unresolved. This CDR3 is built from 15 residues. V was clipped by 1 base and J by 5 bases, with 12 bases between them. CDR1 is SGHRS, CDR2 YFSETQ, per germline. In DNA form, the CDR3 reads TGCGCCAGCAGCTTGAGTACTCTCGATACCGGGGAGCTGTTTTTT. It codes for CASSLSTLDTGELFF.

This clonotype was seen a handful of times. This chain joins TRBV18 and TRBJ1-3; 8 bases align to TRBD1. CDR3 length: 17 residues. CDR1 is KGHSH and CDR2 is LQKENI in the germline V gene. Trimming removed 4 bases from V and 0 bases from J; junction bases left unmatched: 8. CDR3 sequence (DNA): TGTGCCAGCTCACGTACAGGGGGACCTAACTCTGGAAACACCATATATTTT. Protein: CASSRTGGPNSGNTIYF.

V and J are TRBV9 and TRBJ1-1; 9 nucleotides align to TRBD1. V shed 1 base and J 3 bases; nucleotides not matched to a gene: 7. The germline gives CDR1 SGDLS, CDR2 YYNGEE. The CDR3 loop spans 16 amino acids. CDR3 coding DNA: TGTGCCAGCAGCGTAAGTCCCCGGGACAGGGACACTGAAGCTTTCTTT. It yields the protein CASSVSPRDRDTEAFF.

This clonotype was counted a few times. The V call is TRBV5-8, the J call TRBJ2-3; weak D call: TRBD2 (6 bases). V was clipped by 0 bases and J by 1 base, with 9 bases between them. CDR1 is SGHTS and CDR2 is YDEGEE in the germline V gene. The CDR3 spans 15 residues. In DNA, the CDR3 is TGTGCCAGCAGCTTGGAATTAGCGGGCACAGATACGCAGTATTTT. This translates into CASSLELAGTDTQYF.

This clonotype was observed many times. The chain uses TRBV3-1 and TRBJ2-1; D unresolved. In germline, CDR1 is LGHDT, CDR2 YNNKEL (reference sequence). There are 14 residues in the CDR3. Trimming removed 2 bases at V and 4 bases at J, with 9 bases between. The CDR3 DNA reads TGTGCCAGCAGCCAAAGAATGGGTTACAATGAGCAGTTCTTC. This sequence encodes CASSQRMGYNEQFF.

This clonotype was detected ten times or more. This sequence joins TRBV6-1 and TRBJ1-5; D is possibly TRBD1 (5 bases). CDR1 is MNHNS, CDR2 SASEGT, per germline. The CDR3 has 14 residues. Trimming took 3 bases from V and 7 from J, leaving 13 bases between them. CDR3 DNA sequence: TGTGCCAGCAGTGATACAGGATTAGCCCAGCCCCAGCATTTT. This translates into CASSDTGLAQPQHF.